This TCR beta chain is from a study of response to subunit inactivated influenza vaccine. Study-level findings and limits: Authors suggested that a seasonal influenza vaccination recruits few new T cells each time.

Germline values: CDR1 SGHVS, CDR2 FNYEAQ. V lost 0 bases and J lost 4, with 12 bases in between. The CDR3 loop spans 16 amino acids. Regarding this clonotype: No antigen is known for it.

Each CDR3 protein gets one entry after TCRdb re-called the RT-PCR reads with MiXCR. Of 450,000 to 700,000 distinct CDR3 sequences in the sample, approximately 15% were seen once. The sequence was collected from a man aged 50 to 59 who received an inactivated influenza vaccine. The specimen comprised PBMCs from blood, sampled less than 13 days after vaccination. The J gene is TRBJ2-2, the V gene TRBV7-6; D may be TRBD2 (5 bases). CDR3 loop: CASSLANSRGTGELFF. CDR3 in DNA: TGTGCCAGCAGCTTAGCGAACAGTCGGGGCACCGGGGAGCTGTTTTTT.